Included here is one TCR delta chain sequence, with context. The antigen it binds to is not known. The TCRdb protein comes from a much larger clone and disagrees with this DNA's translation at residue 4, likely due to a read error; the protein given here is derived from the DNA. These data originate in a study of fetal and pediatric gammadelta thymocytes (dated by TCRdb to between 2022 and 2023). For the wider study: To strengthen a single-cell study of gammadelta thymocyte development, the researchers used bulk gammadelta thymocyte repertoires that mixed previously published data with newly generated, unpublished data. The set of bulk gammadelta thymocyte repertoires included roughly ten subjects in total: 3 fetal thymus donors and 7 pediatric thymus donors. Previously published data (refs 27,28) and unpublished data were combined in the bulk gammadelta thymocyte repertoires. To increase subject numbers and strengthen the CDR3 publicity analysis, bulk TCR repertoire data were added. Broad study findings and their caveats: Compared with post-natal repertoires, fetal gammadelta thymocyte repertoires were previously reported to be enriched for TRDV2, TRGV8 and TRGV9 usage, low N additions and public CDR3s.

Thymocytes were stained with Zombie NIR viability dye and antibodies against CD3 (UCHT1), TCRgammadelta (11F2), TCRVgamma9 (IMMU360) and TCRVdelta2 (IMMU389). TRD and TRG CDR3 repertoires were generated in bulk, separately, from sorted Vgamma9Vdelta2 and nonVgamma9Vdelta2 gammadelta thymocytes obtained from human fetal and pediatric thymuses. Pediatric thymus tissue was collected in Belgium from children having cardiac surgery. The pediatric thymus donors in the study ranged in age from about 1 to 12 years. Thymic cell suspensions were made from fetal and post-natal thymuses as previously described. NonVgamma9Vdelta2 thymocytes were sorted as CD3+ gammadeltaTCR+ cells that did not have the Vgamma9+Vdelta2+ phenotype. Cell sorting was done on a FACS Aria III cell sorter (BD Biosciences). TCRdb lists the instrument as Illumina MiSeq. On the study's bioinformatics: To analyze publicity, the Vgamma9Vdelta2 and nonVgamma9Vdelta2 bulk CDR3 files from each subject were merged so that every subject had one combined repertoire. Using base R and dplyr, CDR3 publicity was scored on a scale from 0 to 19 by checking each amino acid sequence across 9 single-cell datasets and over nine bulk repertoires. In TCRdb, clones were called once more from the public reads by CATT, and rows of identical DNA were later combined. V and J calls and clone size were set by TCRdb, not the authors. The sample table lists about 350 delta-chain clones, roughly 11% of them with a count of one. The ten biggest clones cover under 45% of the sample.

Measured from the cysteine to the phenylalanine, the CDR3 is 19 residues long. The DNA shown is the 57-base CDR3, in frame from base 1. CDR1 and CDR2 are drawn from the germline V gene: TSWWSYY, QGS. The chain couples TRDV1 to TRDJ1, with 9 bases matching TRDD3. The sample consisted of non-Vgamma9Vdelta2 gamma-delta T cells from the thymus. The sample's cell subset or site label is to be understood as: CD3+gammadeltaTCR+ thymocytes not co-expressing Vgamma9 and Vdelta2. The TCR was taken from a child who underwent cardiac surgery and was recorded as healthy. The CDR3 has the sequence CALEELVFPTGGITDKLIF. At the DNA level, the sequence is TGTGCTCTTGAGGAACTAGTCTTTCCTACTGGGGGAATCACCGATAAACTCATCTTT.